The 12 T cell receptor beta chains given below trace back to one sample, sequenced in a study of blood T cell repertoires in COVID-19. The protocol was immunoSEQ multiplex PCR, while the TCRdb copy is restricted to in-frame clones and leaves out a portion. The table includes 55,000 to 75,000 clones, around three quarters detected once. Source material: peripheral blood. The source of these receptors is a woman in her 70s with acute or convalescent COVID-19.

The chain recombines TRBV30 with TRBJ1-6; D possibly corresponds to TRBD1 (5 bases). The ends were cut back, 7 bases at V and 6 bases at J, with 13 bases in the middle. CDR3 length: 13 amino acids. The germline V gene has CDR1 GTSNPN and CDR2 SVGIG (reference sequence). The CDR3 DNA follows: TGTGCCTTCGACAGACTTTCTAATTCACCCCTCCACTTT. This sequence encodes CAFDRLSNSPLHF.

The sample holds a few counts of this clone. The V and J genes are TRBV5-1 and TRBJ2-5; the match to TRBD2 covers 10 bases. The CDR3 covers 17 residues. Germline trimming cut 1 base from V and 2 bases from J; bases unmatched to any gene: 8. The germline CDR1 and CDR2 sequences are SGHRS and YFSETQ. CDR3 region: CASSLRSLTSGQETQYF. The CDR3, as DNA: TGCGCCAGCAGCTTGCGGTCGTTGACTAGCGGGCAAGAGACCCAGTACTTC.

The J gene is TRBJ2-7, the V gene TRBV11-2; 7 bases are a match to TRBD2. V was pared by 6 bases and J by 3 bases, with 8 bases of the junction left unmatched. CDR1 is SGHAT and CDR2 is FQNNGV in the germline V gene. The CDR3 consists of 14 residues. The CDR3 nucleotides are TGTGCCAGCAGGCGTACTAGCGATCTCTACGAGCAGTACTTC. Its translation is CASRRTSDLYEQYF.

J is TRBJ2-3 and V is TRBV5-4; TRBD2 agrees at 7 bases. Per germline, CDR1 SGHNT and CDR2 YYREEE (reference sequence). This CDR3 has 17 residues. Trimming removed 2 bases from V and 4 bases from J; junction bases left unmatched: 13. CDR3 sequence (DNA): TGTGCCAGCAGCTTTTCCCCCGGGGGGACTTTAGCAGATACGCAGTATTTT. Translated: CASSFSPGGTLADTQYF. Variable domain in full (rest from reference TRBV5-4 and TRBJ2-3): ETGVTQSPTHLIKTRGQQVTLRCSSQSGHNTVSWYQQALGQGPQFIFQYYREEENGRGNFPPRFSGLQFPNYSSELNVNALELDDSALYLCASSFSPGGTLADTQYFGPGTRLTVL.

The chain carries TRBV24-1 and TRBJ2-5, with D tentatively TRBD2 (5 bases). V gave up 5 bases and J gave up 5 bases, with 5 bases separating them. The CDR3 has 11 residues. The germline V gene has CDR1 KGHDR and CDR2 SFDVKD. The CDR3 DNA reads as TGTGCCACCAGTGGCGGGGAGACCCAGTACTTC. As protein: CATSGGETQYF.

This clone was counted once. The chain uses TRBV7-2 and TRBJ2-6; D is possibly TRBD1 (6 bases). Germline loops: CDR1 SGHTA, CDR2 FQGNSA. Trimming removed 5 bases at V and 2 bases at J, with 10 bases between. This CDR3 is 15 amino acids long. CDR3 in DNA: TGTGCCAGCAGCCCTCAGGGGACTGGGGCCAACGTCCTGACTTTC. Protein sequence: CASSPQGTGANVLTF.

The chain couples TRBV19 to TRBJ2-3; 7 positions agree with TRBD1. The germline V gene has CDR1 LNHDA and CDR2 SQIVND (reference sequence). Trimming at V came to 5 bases and at J to 4 bases, leaving 6 bases not matched to a gene. CDR3 length: 14 residues. CDR3 amino acids: CASSLQGSADTQYF. The CDR3 bases are TGTGCCAGTAGTCTACAGGGGTCCGCAGATACGCAGTATTTT. The full variable domain, in which reference TRBV19 and TRBJ2-3 provide the parts outside the CDR3, is DGGITQSPKYLFRKEGQNVTLSCEQNLNHDAMYWYRQDPGQGLRLIYYSQIVNDFQKGDIAEGYSVSREKKESFPLTVTSAQKNPTAFYLCASSLQGSADTQYFGPGTRLTVL.

The V call is TRBV19, the J call TRBJ1-5, with D tentatively TRBD1 (5 bases). This CDR3 has 12 residues. V was cut by 5 bases and J by 7 bases, with 9 bases left in between. Looked up from germline, CDR1 is LNHDA and CDR2 is SQIVND (reference sequence). In DNA form, the CDR3 reads TGTGCCAGTAGTCGACAGAGACAGCCCCAGCATTTT. It yields the protein CASSRQRQPQHF.

This chain uses TRBV7-2 with TRBJ2-6; a possible D gene is TRBD2 (6 bases). V lost 5 bases and J lost 2, with 19 bases in between. The CDR3 totals 18 residues. Per germline, CDR1 SGHTA and CDR2 FQGNSA. The CDR3: CASSRIGTQQTGANVLTF. Here the CDR3 DNA reads TGTGCCAGCAGCAGGATCGGGACTCAGCAAACTGGGGCCAACGTCCTGACTTTC.

The chain employs TRBV30 and TRBJ1-4, with D hard to call. Germline assignment: CDR1 GTSNPN and CDR2 SVGIG (reference sequence). V dropped 1 base and J dropped 3 bases, with 9 bases sitting between them. The CDR3 length is 14 residues. The CDR3 sequence is CAWSGAPANEKLFF. In DNA, the CDR3 is TGTGCCTGGAGTGGGGCGCCTGCTAATGAAAAACTGTTTTTT.

This sequence joins TRBV18 and TRBJ1-2, with TRBD1 matching over 9 bases. Looked up from germline, CDR1 is KGHSH and CDR2 is LQKENI. The CDR3 has 14 amino acids. V shed 3 bases, J shed 7 bases, and the junction held 6 bases outside the gene matches. The CDR3 DNA is TGTGCCAGCTCACCTATCGACAGGGGGGCTGGCTACACCTTC. It encodes CASSPIDRGAGYTF.

The rearrangement links TRBV6-1 to TRBJ1-2; perhaps TRBD1 as D (5 bases). There are 16 residues in the CDR3. CDR1 and CDR2 from the germline V gene are MNHNS and SASEGT. V gave up 2 bases and J gave up 6 bases, with 19 bases separating them. The CDR3 sequence is CASSETQRDRWNGYTF. The CDR3 nucleotides read TGTGCCAGCAGTGAAACCCAGCGAGACAGATGGAATGGCTACACCTTC.